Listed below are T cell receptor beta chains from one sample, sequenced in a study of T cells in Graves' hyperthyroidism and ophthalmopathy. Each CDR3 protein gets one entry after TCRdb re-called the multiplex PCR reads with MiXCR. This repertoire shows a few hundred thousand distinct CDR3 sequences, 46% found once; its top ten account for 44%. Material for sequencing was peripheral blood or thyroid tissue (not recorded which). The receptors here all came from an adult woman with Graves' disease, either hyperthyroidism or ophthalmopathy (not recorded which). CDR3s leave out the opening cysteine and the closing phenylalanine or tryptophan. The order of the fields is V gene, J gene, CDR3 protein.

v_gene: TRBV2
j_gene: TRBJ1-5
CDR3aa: ASSVDAHAPQH

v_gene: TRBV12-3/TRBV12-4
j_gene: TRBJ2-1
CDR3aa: ASSHIQGMGGYNEQF

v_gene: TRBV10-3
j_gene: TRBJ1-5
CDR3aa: AISTTGAGQPQH

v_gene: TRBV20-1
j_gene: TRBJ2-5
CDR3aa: SARNGQGLGTQY

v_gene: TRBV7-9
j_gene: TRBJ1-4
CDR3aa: ASSPGQGVGKLF

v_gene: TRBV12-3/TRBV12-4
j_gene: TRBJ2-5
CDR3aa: ASIQTGGRETQY

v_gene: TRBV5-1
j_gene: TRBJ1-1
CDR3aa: ASSLRPGTSNTEAF

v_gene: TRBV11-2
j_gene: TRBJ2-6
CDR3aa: ASSLVGAAGANVLT

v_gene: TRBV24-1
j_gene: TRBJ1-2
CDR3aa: ATSGGYGYT

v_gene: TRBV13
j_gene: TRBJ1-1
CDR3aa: ASSTRQGLEAF

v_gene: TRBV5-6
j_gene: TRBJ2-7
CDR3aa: ASSLAAAPQQY

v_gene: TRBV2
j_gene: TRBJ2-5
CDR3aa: ASTRPGGRETQY

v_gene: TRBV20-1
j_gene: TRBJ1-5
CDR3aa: SARPRAGVIEPQH

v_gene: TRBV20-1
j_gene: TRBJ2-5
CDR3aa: SAPPTSGGETQY

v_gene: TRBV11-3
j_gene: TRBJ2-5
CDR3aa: ASSPAGTGIETQY

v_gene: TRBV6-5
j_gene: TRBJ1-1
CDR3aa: ASSENYGNTEAF

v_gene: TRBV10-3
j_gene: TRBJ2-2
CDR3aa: AISESPGQGESPGELF

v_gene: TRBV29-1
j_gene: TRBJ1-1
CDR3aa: SLRQGNTEAF

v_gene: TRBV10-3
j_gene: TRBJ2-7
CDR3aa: AVSESRTGTYEQY

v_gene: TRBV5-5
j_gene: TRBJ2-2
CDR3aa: ASTHQVHGELF

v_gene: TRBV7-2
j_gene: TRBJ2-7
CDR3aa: ASSAGQGNYEQY

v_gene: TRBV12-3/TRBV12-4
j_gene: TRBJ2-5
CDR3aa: ASSSSGGRQETQY

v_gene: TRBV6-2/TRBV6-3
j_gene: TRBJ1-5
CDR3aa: ASSYRQAQPQH

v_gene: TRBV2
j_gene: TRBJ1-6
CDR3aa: ASSAGGGRSYNSPLH

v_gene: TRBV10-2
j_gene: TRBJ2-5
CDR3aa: ASGWTGGYQETQY

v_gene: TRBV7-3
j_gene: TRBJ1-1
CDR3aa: ASSLGRPELNTEAF

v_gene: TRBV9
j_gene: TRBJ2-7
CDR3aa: ASSVEDSYEQY

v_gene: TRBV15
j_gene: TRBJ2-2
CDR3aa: ATNDGVPNTGELF

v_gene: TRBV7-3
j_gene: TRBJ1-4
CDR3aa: ASSTSQAENEKLF

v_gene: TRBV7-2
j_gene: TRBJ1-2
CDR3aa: ASSLAHGGYT

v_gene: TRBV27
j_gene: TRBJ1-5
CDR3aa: ASSIQAYGNQPQH

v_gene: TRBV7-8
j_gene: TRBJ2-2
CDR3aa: ASRDPSRASYTGELF

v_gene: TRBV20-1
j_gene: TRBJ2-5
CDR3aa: SAETSGQETQY